The clone carrying this T cell receptor beta chain was observed once. Its antigen is unknown. These data originate in a study of T cell responses to AZD1222 COVID-19 vaccine. Pooling covered second doses at about 4 or about 12 weeks. Generated by immunoSEQ multiplex PCR, the TCRdb table keeps only in-frame clones and is missing some. The sample consists of 70,000 or so clones, around four fifths of them appearing once. Study-wide results and limits: A rise in Spike-specific TCR breadth and depth followed two AZD1222 doses. Just 5 to 7 people given AZD1222 tested seropositive at baseline. Reportedly, nearly half of unique spike TCRs recognized epitopes outside B.1.351/B.1.1.7 mutations.

Germline CDR1 SGHVS, CDR2 FQNEAQ. The length of the CDR3 is 16 residues. V trimming: 5 bases; J trimming: 5 bases; junction bases outside the gene matches: 11. The specimen comprised peripheral blood, sampled 28 days after the second AZD1222 dose. This TCR was recovered from an adult who received the AZD1222 COVID-19 vaccine. V and J are TRBV7-8 and TRBJ1-5; TRBD1 matches at 8 bases. The CDR3 protein is CASSGRGQGADQPQHF. Written as DNA, the CDR3 is TGTGCCAGCAGCGGAAGGGGGCAGGGGGCCGATCAGCCCCAGCATTTT.